This is a list of T cell receptor beta chains from one sample in a study of T cell responses to AZD1222 COVID-19 vaccine. Generated by immunoSEQ multiplex PCR, the TCRdb table keeps only in-frame clones and is missing some. The table lists tens of thousands of clones, approximately 79% of them singletons, with around 20% in the top ten. Sequencing was performed on peripheral blood, taken on day 0 of MenACWY control vaccination. The receptor set was obtained from an adult in good health. Each CDR3 is given with its conserved first and last residue. A D gene is named only where the DNA matches it firmly. Expanded clones get a size class; other rows say once, few or many, or leave the size out.

j_call: TRBJ2-3; d_call: NA; clone_size: many; v_call: TRBV6-2/TRBV6-3; cdr3_aa: CASSSSGSTDTQYF; cdr3_nt: TGTGCCAGCAGTTCAAGCGGGAGCACAGATACGCAGTATTTT
j_call: TRBJ2-7; d_call: NA; clone_size: NA; v_call: TRBV7-9; cdr3_aa: CASSLFGRATYEQYF; cdr3_nt: TGTGCCAGCAGCTTATTTGGACGGGCGACCTACGAGCAGTACTTC
j_call: TRBJ2-1; d_call: TRBD1; clone_size: NA; v_call: TRBV19; cdr3_aa: CATSRQGGRNEQFF; cdr3_nt: TGTGCCACTTCTAGACAGGGTGGGCGTAATGAGCAGTTCTTC
j_call: TRBJ1-2; d_call: NA; clone_size: NA; v_call: TRBV30; cdr3_aa: CAWILGNNYGYTF; cdr3_nt: TGTGCCTGGATATTGGGAAATAACTATGGCTACACCTTC
j_call: TRBJ2-2; d_call: TRBD1; clone_size: NA; v_call: TRBV5-4; cdr3_aa: CASSWDRDQGELFF; cdr3_nt: TGTGCCAGCAGCTGGGACAGGGATCAAGGGGAGCTGTTTTTT
j_call: TRBJ2-6; d_call: TRBD1; clone_size: NA; v_call: TRBV19; cdr3_aa: CASRDRVLSGANVLTF; cdr3_nt: TGTGCCAGCCGGGACAGGGTTCTCTCTGGGGCCAACGTCCTGACTTTC
j_call: TRBJ2-7; d_call: NA; clone_size: NA; v_call: TRBV29-1; cdr3_aa: CSVVSSKSIEQYF; cdr3_nt: TGCAGCGTTGTGTCCTCGAAGAGCATCGAGCAGTACTTC
j_call: TRBJ2-4; d_call: TRBD2; clone_size: few; v_call: TRBV5-4; cdr3_aa: CASSPTSEKNIQYF; cdr3_nt: TGTGCCAGCAGCCCGACTAGCGAGAAAAACATTCAGTACTTC
j_call: TRBJ1-6; d_call: TRBD1; clone_size: once; v_call: TRBV7-2; cdr3_aa: CASSLVGTGRSGSSPLHF; cdr3_nt: TGTGCCAGCAGCTTAGTGGGGACAGGGCGGTCGGGTAGTTCACCCCTCCACTTT
j_call: TRBJ2-5; d_call: TRBD2; clone_size: NA; v_call: TRBV15; cdr3_aa: CATSRDSSGETQYF; cdr3_nt: TGTGCCACCAGCAGAGATTCTAGCGGGGAGACCCAGTACTTC
j_call: TRBJ2-1; d_call: TRBD2; clone_size: NA; v_call: TRBV11-2; cdr3_aa: CASSSGLAALGDEQFF; cdr3_nt: TGTGCCAGCAGCTCGGGACTAGCGGCTCTAGGGGATGAGCAGTTCTTC
j_call: TRBJ2-6; d_call: NA; clone_size: once; v_call: TRBV19; cdr3_aa: CASGRSGANVLTF; cdr3_nt: TGTGCCAGTGGTCGATCTGGGGCCAACGTCCTGACTTTC
j_call: TRBJ2-1; d_call: TRBD1; clone_size: NA; v_call: TRBV18; cdr3_aa: CASSPRRTGSNEQFF; cdr3_nt: TGTGCCAGCTCACCTCGTCGGACAGGGAGCAATGAGCAGTTCTTC
j_call: TRBJ1-2; d_call: TRBD1; clone_size: NA; v_call: TRBV30; cdr3_aa: CAWRITGGYGYTF; cdr3_nt: TGTGCCTGGAGAATTACAGGGGGCTATGGCTACACCTTC
j_call: TRBJ2-5; d_call: TRBD2; clone_size: NA; v_call: TRBV20-1; cdr3_aa: CSASLAGGKETQYF; cdr3_nt: TGCAGTGCTAGTCTAGCGGGAGGGAAAGAGACCCAGTACTTC
j_call: TRBJ2-3; d_call: TRBD2; clone_size: NA; v_call: TRBV27; cdr3_aa: CASRTMPGLVYSDTQYF; cdr3_nt: TGTGCCAGCAGGACTATGCCGGGACTAGTGTATTCAGATACGCAGTATTTT
j_call: TRBJ2-3; d_call: TRBD1; clone_size: NA; v_call: TRBV30; cdr3_aa: CAWSGTGGTDTQYF; cdr3_nt: TGTGCCTGGAGTGGGACAGGGGGCACAGATACGCAGTATTTT
j_call: TRBJ2-6; d_call: NA; clone_size: NA; v_call: TRBV6-4; cdr3_aa: CASSDNWGSGANVLTF; cdr3_nt: TGTGCCAGCAGTGATAATTGGGGTTCGGGGGCCAACGTCCTGACTTTC
j_call: TRBJ1-4; d_call: NA; clone_size: NA; v_call: TRBV9; cdr3_aa: CASSVEVGQGEKLFF; cdr3_nt: TGTGCCAGCAGCGTAGAGGTCGGCCAAGGGGAAAAACTGTTTTTT
j_call: TRBJ2-2; d_call: TRBD1; clone_size: medium-sized; v_call: TRBV7-9; cdr3_aa: CASSPLTGGLSGELFF; cdr3_nt: TGTGCCAGCAGCCCCCTGACAGGGGGTCTTTCCGGGGAGCTGTTTTTT
j_call: TRBJ2-7; d_call: NA; clone_size: NA; v_call: TRBV15; cdr3_aa: CATSRELSSYEQYF; cdr3_nt: TGTGCCACCAGCAGAGAATTAAGTTCCTACGAGCAGTACTTC
j_call: TRBJ1-3; d_call: TRBD1; clone_size: few; v_call: TRBV6-5; cdr3_aa: CASKKGQGNTIYF; cdr3_nt: TGTGCCAGCAAAAAGGGACAGGGAAACACCATATATTTT
j_call: TRBJ1-2; d_call: NA; clone_size: NA; v_call: TRBV2; cdr3_aa: CASSDLYGYTF; cdr3_nt: TGTGCCAGCAGTGACCTCTATGGCTACACCTTC
j_call: TRBJ2-5; d_call: NA; clone_size: NA; v_call: TRBV3-1/TRBV3-2; cdr3_aa: CASSQDVQGGETQYF; cdr3_nt: TGTGCCAGCAGCCAAGATGTACAGGGTGGTGAGACCCAGTACTTC
j_call: TRBJ2-2; d_call: TRBD2; clone_size: NA; v_call: TRBV28; cdr3_aa: CASSSQLAGVITGELFF; cdr3_nt: TGTGCCAGCAGTTCCCAACTAGCGGGAGTAATCACCGGGGAGCTGTTTTTT
j_call: TRBJ1-3; d_call: TRBD1; clone_size: NA; v_call: TRBV7-9; cdr3_aa: CASRPRQGAASGNTIYF; cdr3_nt: TGTGCCAGCAGGCCGAGACAGGGGGCCGCGTCTGGAAACACCATATATTTT
j_call: TRBJ1-3; d_call: NA; clone_size: NA; v_call: TRBV6-5; cdr3_aa: CASSYSPRSGNTIYF; cdr3_nt: TGTGCCAGCAGTTACTCGCCACGCTCTGGAAACACCATATATTTT
j_call: TRBJ2-2; d_call: TRBD1; clone_size: NA; v_call: TRBV30; cdr3_aa: CAWSVEDRGGAAGELFF; cdr3_nt: TGTGCCTGGAGTGTCGAGGATCGAGGGGGCGCAGCCGGGGAGCTGTTTTTT
j_call: TRBJ2-3; d_call: NA; clone_size: NA; v_call: TRBV6-6; cdr3_aa: CASSYNTPSDTQYF; cdr3_nt: TGTGCCAGCAGTTACAATACCCCTTCAGATACGCAGTATTTT
j_call: TRBJ2-2; d_call: TRBD1; clone_size: NA; v_call: TRBV24-1; cdr3_aa: CATSGTGGAGELFF; cdr3_nt: TGTGCCACCAGTGGGACAGGGGGCGCCGGGGAGCTGTTTTTT
j_call: TRBJ1-6; d_call: NA; clone_size: NA; v_call: TRBV7-8; cdr3_aa: CASSLEGRPRNSPLHF; cdr3_nt: TGTGCCAGCAGCTTAGAAGGTCGGCCGAGAAATTCACCCCTCCACTTT
j_call: TRBJ1-1; d_call: NA; clone_size: NA; v_call: TRBV19; cdr3_aa: CASKEGVMNTEAFF; cdr3_nt: TGTGCCAGTAAAGAAGGGGTCATGAACACTGAAGCTTTCTTT
j_call: TRBJ2-1; d_call: TRBD2; clone_size: NA; v_call: TRBV3-1/TRBV3-2; cdr3_aa: CASSPKLGLATYEQFF; cdr3_nt: TGTGCCAGCAGCCCCAAGCTGGGACTAGCAACCTATGAGCAGTTCTTC
j_call: TRBJ2-1; d_call: NA; clone_size: NA; v_call: TRBV10-1; cdr3_aa: CASSESTVWGNEQFF; cdr3_nt: TGCGCCAGCAGTGAGTCGACGGTTTGGGGCAATGAGCAGTTCTTC
j_call: TRBJ1-1; d_call: TRBD1; clone_size: once; v_call: TRBV30; cdr3_aa: CAWSGGDRVWTEAFF; cdr3_nt: TGTGCCTGGAGTGGGGGGGACAGGGTGTGGACTGAAGCTTTCTTT